This passage covers 23 T cell receptor beta chains from one sample sequenced in a study of CD8 T cells in ankylosing spondylitis. Study-wide results and caveats: Within ankylosing spondylitis blood, a TCR beta motif made up of fewer than ten highly homologous variants appeared to be characteristic.

The antigens for these receptors are not known. TCRdb reprocessed the 5' RACE reads via MiXCR and lists one record per CDR3 protein. Of fewer than 550,000 distinct CDR3 sequences detected, less than 6% appear once; the ten largest clones hold roughly 3.3%. The source material was blood, either unsorted or a sorted T cell fraction (not recorded which). The source is a male donor with ankylosing spondylitis.

This clonotype showed up just a few times. This chain links TRBV11-2 with TRBJ1-2; 10 nucleotides line up with TRBD1. Germline values: CDR1 SGHAT, CDR2 FQNNGV. This CDR3 is 16 amino acids long. Losses at the gene ends were 5 bases for V and 4 bases for J; bases not matched to a gene: 10. CDR3 region: CASSPDRGVFGYGYTF. CDR3 coding DNA: TGTGCCAGCAGCCCGGACAGGGGGGTTTTTGGCTATGGCTACACCTTC.

This clonotype was found many times. V is TRBV7-9 and J is TRBJ2-7; D is perhaps TRBD2 (6 bases). The CDR3 totals 13 residues. CDR1 SEHNR and CDR2 FQNEAQ come from the germline V gene (reference sequence). Trimming pared 5 bases from V and 6 bases from J, leaving 14 bases between. The CDR3 spells CASSPPEGREQYF. In DNA form, the CDR3 reads TGTGCCAGCAGCCCGCCGGAGGGGCGCGAGCAGTACTTC.

This clonotype was found many times. J is TRBJ2-1 and V is TRBV5-1, with a tentative D call TRBD1 (6 bases). The ends were cut back, 2 bases at V and 4 bases at J, with 13 bases in the middle. This CDR3 has 15 amino acids. Germline CDR1 reads SGHRS; CDR2 reads YFSETQ. The CDR3 DNA reads TGCGCCAGCAGCTTACAGGGCAACGATTACAATGAGCAGTTCTTC. This gives the protein CASSLQGNDYNEQFF.

There are many counts of this clonotype. The DNA of the CDR3 is TGTGCCAGCAGCCCTTTGAGTGTGGGGCGGAGGGTCGATCAATCTGAAGCTTTCTTT. Its protein product is CASSPLSVGRRVDQSEAFF. The chain couples TRBV7-6 to TRBJ1-1; D might be TRBD1 (5 bases). Germline V gene data show CDR1 as SGHVS and CDR2 as FNYEAQ. V lost 5 bases, J lost 6 bases, and 31 bases lay in between. CDR3 size: 19 residues.

In its sample, this clonotype was seen many times. V usage is TRBV5-1 and J usage is TRBJ2-7; the D is unclear. Germline CDR1 SGHRS, CDR2 YFSETQ. V lost 4 bases and J lost 0, with 14 bases in between. CDR3 size: 15 residues. The chain's CDR3 is CASSQTVWGSYEQYF. The CDR3 nucleotides read TGCGCCAGCAGCCAGACGGTTTGGGGCTCCTACGAGCAGTACTTC.

The V gene is TRBV9, the J gene TRBJ2-1, with 7 bases matching TRBD2. With 4 bases clipped from V and 6 bases from J, the junction kept 7 bases outside the gene matches. The length of the CDR3 is 14 residues. Looked up from germline, CDR1 is SGDLS and CDR2 is YYNGEE. The CDR3 DNA sequence: TGTGCCAGCAGCTCTCGGACTAGTCCCAATGAGCAGTTCTTC. Translating gives CASSSRTSPNEQFF.

This clonotype showed up many times. The chain links TRBV20-1 to TRBJ2-2; no firm D call. Looked up from germline, CDR1 is DFQATT and CDR2 is SNEGSKA (reference sequence). The CDR3 runs 11 residues. Trimming cost V 7 bases and J 4 bases, with 7 bases left between them. The CDR3 bases are TGCAGTGTATTTGGCACCGGGGAGCTGTTTTTT. Encoded protein: CSVFGTGELFF.

This clonotype was observed many times. CDR3 nucleotides: TGCGCCAGCAGCCTTTCCGGGACCCTGGGCACTGAAGCTTTCTTT. This gives the protein CASSLSGTLGTEAFF. The J gene is TRBJ1-1, the V gene TRBV4-3, with a tentative D call TRBD1 (5 bases). In germline, CDR1 is LGHNA, CDR2 YSLEER. V was pared by 4 bases and J by 4 bases, with 16 bases between. This CDR3 is built from 15 residues.

This clonotype showed up many times. This rearrangement joins TRBV7-2 to TRBJ1-4, with D uncertain. This CDR3 is built from 14 residues. From germline, CDR1 is SGHTA and CDR2 FQGNSA. The germline V and J ends were trimmed by 5 bases and 4 bases, with 11 bases remaining between them. The CDR3 DNA is TGTGCCAGCAGCGTAAGATGGGGTAATGAAAAACTGTTTTTT. Translated: CASSVRWGNEKLFF.

This clonotype was recorded many times. This chain uses TRBV5-1 with TRBJ2-3; D might be TRBD1 or TRBD2, each matching 5 bases. The CDR3 is made up of 16 amino acids. Trimming removed 2 bases from V and 2 bases from J, with 15 bases in between. Germline V gene sequence: CDR1 SGHRS, CDR2 YFSETQ. CDR3 DNA sequence: TGCGCCAGCAGCTTACTTCCGGGACGGACCACAGATACGCAGTATTTT. As protein: CASSLLPGRTTDTQYF.

The sample holds many counts of this clonotype. The chain joins TRBV7-2 to TRBJ2-5; D may be TRBD1 or TRBD2 (5 bases each). The ends were cut back, 5 bases at V and 5 bases at J, with 12 bases in the middle. The CDR3 totals 13 residues. CDR1 is SGHTA and CDR2 is FQGNSA in the germline V gene. For the CDR3, the DNA is TGTGCCAGCAGCCTACTAGGGGACGAGACCCAGTACTTC. As protein: CASSLLGDETQYF.

The table lists this clonotype with many counts. This rearrangement joins TRBV12-3 or TRBV12-4 to TRBJ1-6, with D maybe TRBD1 (5 bases). The CDR3 covers 13 residues. Trimming cost V 5 bases and J 7 bases, with 9 bases left between them. CDR3 coding DNA: TGTGCCAGCAGTGAGACAGAAAATTCACCCCTCCACTTT. The encoded protein is CASSETENSPLHF.

This clonotype was detected ten times or more. CDR3 DNA: TGCAGCGTTGACAATATAGGGAGCACAGATACGCAGTATTTT. Amino acids: CSVDNIGSTDTQYF. The V and J genes are TRBV29-1 and TRBJ2-3; D gene uncertain. Per the germline V gene, CDR1 is SQVTM and CDR2 is ANQGSEA. This CDR3 contains 14 residues. V was trimmed by 3 bases and J by 0 bases, leaving 10 bases between them.

This chain connects TRBV5-1 to TRBJ2-5; D uncertain. The CDR3 is 14 amino acids. Looked up from germline, CDR1 is SGHRS and CDR2 is YFSETQ. The ends were cut back, 5 bases at V and 8 bases at J, with 19 bases in the middle. CDR3 nucleotides: TGCGCCAGCAGTCCCAGCCTAGATTCTCAAACCCAGTACTTC. This sequence encodes CASSPSLDSQTQYF.

This clonotype came up many times. CDR3 amino acids: CASSYGGQGSYEQYF. The DNA of the CDR3 is TGTGCCAGCAGTTACGGGGGACAGGGTTCCTACGAGCAGTACTTC. The rearrangement uses TRBV6-5 and TRBJ2-7; 9 nucleotides agree with TRBD1. The CDR3 consists of 15 residues. The germline V gene encodes CDR1 MNHEY and CDR2 SVGAGI. The V gene end was trimmed by 2 bases and the J gene end by 1 base; junction bases not matched to a gene: 3.

This clonotype appeared many times. This rearrangement joins TRBV28 to TRBJ2-7; the D call may be TRBD1 or TRBD2 (5 bases each). CDR3 length: 14 amino acids. Trimming left V 6 bases short and J 2 bases short, with 14 bases between. Germline V gives CDR1 MDHEN, CDR2 SYDVKM. The CDR3 region is CASSAPGTTYEQYF. DNA of the CDR3: TGTGCCAGCAGCGCCCCAGGGACCACCTACGAGCAGTACTTC.

This clonotype was counted ten times or more. The CDR3 spells CASSFTGANTEAFF. Written as DNA, the CDR3 is TGCGCCAGCAGCTTTACAGGTGCGAACACTGAAGCTTTCTTT. The gene calls are TRBV5-1 and TRBJ1-1; D is possibly TRBD1 (5 bases). The germline CDR1 and CDR2 sequences are SGHRS and YFSETQ. The CDR3 is made up of 14 amino acids. V was pared by 2 bases and J by 1 base, with 9 bases between.

This clonotype was seen at least ten times. The chain employs TRBV6-5 and TRBJ1-1, with unresolved D. The CDR3 length is 13 residues. Germline lookup yields CDR1 MNHEY and CDR2 SVGAGI. The ends were cut back, 1 base at V and 1 base at J, with 4 bases in the middle. The CDR3 reads CASSYLGNTEAFF. CDR3 nucleotides: TGTGCCAGCAGTTACTTGGGGAACACTGAAGCTTTCTTT.

There are many counts of this clonotype. J is TRBJ2-5 and V is TRBV5-1, with TRBD2 matching over 14 bases. This CDR3 spans 19 amino acids. Germline lookup yields CDR1 SGHRS and CDR2 YFSETQ. Trimming took 2 bases from V and 1 from J; bases not matched to a gene: 10. The CDR3 sequence: CASSFRLAGGIAGQETQYF. DNA for the CDR3: TGCGCCAGCAGCTTCCGACTAGCGGGAGGGATAGCGGGCCAAGAGACCCAGTACTTC.

Many counts were recorded for this clonotype. This chain connects TRBV12-3 or TRBV12-4 to TRBJ1-1; D gene unclear. The V gene lost 3 bases and the J gene lost 6 bases, with 11 bases spanning the gap. The length of the CDR3 is 13 residues. CDR3 sequence: CASSFGPSAEAFF. In DNA form, the CDR3 reads TGTGCCAGCAGTTTTGGACCTAGCGCTGAAGCTTTCTTT.

Many counts were recorded for this clonotype. This chain links TRBV5-1 with TRBJ1-3; a possible D gene is TRBD1 (5 bases). CDR1 and CDR2 from the germline V gene are SGHRS and YFSETQ. The V gene lost 1 base and the J gene lost 0 bases, with 8 bases spanning the gap. The CDR3 contains 15 residues. This CDR3 is CASSLSGRSGNTIYF. CDR3 sequence (DNA): TGCGCCAGCAGCTTGTCGGGGCGCTCTGGAAACACCATATATTTT. The full variable domain, in which reference TRBV5-1 and TRBJ1-3 provide the parts outside the CDR3, is KAGVTQTPRYLIKTRGQQVTLSCSPISGHRSVSWYQQTPGQGLQFLFEYFSETQRNKGNFPGRFSGRQFSNSRSEMNVSTLELGDSALYLCASSLSGRSGNTIYFGEGSWLTVV.

This clonotype was observed many times. This sequence joins TRBV9 and TRBJ2-2, with TRBD1 matching 7 bases. This CDR3 has 16 residues. With V trimmed by 3 bases and J by 0 bases, 5 bases remained unmatched. The germline V gene encodes CDR1 SGDLS and CDR2 YYNGEE. This CDR3 is CASSGRTGANTGELFF. The CDR3, as DNA: TGTGCCAGCAGCGGGAGGACAGGCGCGAACACCGGGGAGCTGTTTTTT.

This clonotype was seen ten or more times. The chain carries TRBV10-3 and TRBJ2-7; 7 nucleotides agree with TRBD2. Germline CDR1 ENHRY, CDR2 SYGVKD. CDR3 length: 13 amino acids. Losses at the gene ends were 5 bases for V and 2 bases for J; bases not matched to a gene: 3. The CDR3 sequence is CAISRGRPYEQYF. CDR3 bases: TGTGCCATCAGTCGCGGGAGACCCTACGAGCAGTACTTC.